The 25 T cell receptor beta chains in this list originate from one sample, sequenced in a study of vaccination and CD4 T cells after COVID-19. As to treatment: approximately 9-day PBMC culture with coronavirus spike peptide pools or control peptides (ViraFEST assay). Once obtained from cultured CD4+ T cells, the DNA was sequenced using the Oncomine TCR Beta short-read assay. TCRdb independently ran MiXCR on the PCR reads; one entry per CDR3 protein. The repertoire holds under 20,000 distinct CDR3 sequences, with around 50% as singletons. Their target antigens are unknown. Sequencing was done on a sample of cultured CD4+ T cells from blood. Every receptor here comes from a human donor with COVID-19.

CDR3 bases: TGTGCTAGTGGTTTGCCCCCATTGAACAATCCTAATTCACCCCTCCACTTT. This codes for CASGLPPLNNPNSPLHF. V is TRBV12-5 and J is TRBJ1-6; D is undetermined. Trimming stripped 2 bases from V and 6 bases from J, with 17 bases between. Germline lookup yields CDR1 LGHNT and CDR2 FRNRAP. This CDR3 is 17 amino acids long.

For the CDR3, the DNA is TGTGCCAGCAGCAAAACAAGACCCGGGGGGACAGGGTTGAAATCACCCCTCCACTTT. Translation: CASSKTRPGGTGLKSPLHF. The chain recombines TRBV6-1 with TRBJ1-6; 9 bases align to TRBD1. V lost 6 bases, J lost 10 bases, and 22 bases stayed unmatched. The CDR3 covers 19 residues. Germline values: CDR1 MNHNS, CDR2 SASEGT.

This clonotype was seen only once. The chain employs TRBV6-1 and TRBJ2-7, with D possibly being TRBD1 or TRBD2 (5 bases each). CDR1 MNHNS and CDR2 SASEGT come from the germline V gene. V was shortened by 7 bases and J by 2 bases, with 18 bases between the two germline ends. The CDR3 is 15 amino acids. This CDR3 is CASTDGAGVAYEQYF. The DNA of the CDR3 is TGTGCCAGCACTGACGGGGCAGGCGTCGCCTACGAGCAGTACTTC.

The chain uses TRBV27 and TRBJ2-5; 11 bases line up with TRBD2. J was trimmed by 9 bases and V by 4 bases; bases with no gene match: 4. The CDR3 sequence is 13 residues long. Germline V CDR1 and CDR2: MNHEY, SMNVEV (reference sequence). CDR3 sequence (DNA): TGTGCCAGCAGTTCTCTAGCGGGGGGCTCCCAGTACTTC. This encodes CASSSLAGGSQYF.

This chain links TRBV12-3 or TRBV12-4 with TRBJ2-7, with 8 bases lining up with TRBD2. The V gene end was trimmed by 3 bases and the J gene end by 7 bases; junction bases not matched to a gene: 8. The CDR3 spans 14 residues. The CDR3 DNA sequence: TGTGCCAGCAGTTTGGACGGGGGGGCGAGGGAGCAGTACTTC. Its protein product is CASSLDGGAREQYF.

The sample holds a few counts of this clonotype. This chain links TRBV2 with TRBJ1-2; a weak D match, TRBD1 (6 bases). V lost 7 bases, J lost 4 bases, and 16 bases lay in between. CDR3 length: 14 amino acids. Germline-derived CDR1 and CDR2 are SNHLY and FYNNEI. CDR3 region: CASKRSGALYGYTF. For the CDR3, the DNA is TGTGCCAGCAAGCGCTCGGGGGCTCTCTATGGCTACACCTTC.

The genes are TRBV20-1 and TRBJ1-4; the D gene is possibly TRBD1 (6 bases). The CDR3 consists of 16 residues. Germline CDR1 is DFQATT and CDR2 is SNEGSKA (reference sequence). The V end was cut by 3 bases, the J end by 2 bases, with 16 bases between. CDR3 loop: CSASTGRAGTNEKLFF. CDR3 nucleotide sequence: TGCAGTGCTAGTACAGGGCGCGCCGGGACTAATGAAAAACTGTTTTTT.

This clonotype turned up a few times. This chain links TRBV11-3 with TRBJ1-3; TRBD1 aligns across 9 bases. The CDR3 sequence is 15 residues long. After removal of 5 bases from V and 2 bases from J, the junction contained 4 bases not matched to a gene. Per germline, CDR1 SGHNT and CDR2 YENEEA. The CDR3 sequence is CASSPGQGPGNTIYF. CDR3 DNA: TGTGCCAGCAGCCCGGGACAGGGTCCTGGAAACACCATATATTTT. Variable domain in full (rest from reference TRBV11-3 and TRBJ1-3): EAGVVQSPRYKIIEKKQPVAFWCNPISGHNTLYWYLQNLGQGPELLIRYENEEAVDDSQLPKDRFSAERLKGVDSTLKIQPAELGDSAVYLCASSPGQGPGNTIYFGEGSWLTVV.

This sequence joins TRBV20-1 and TRBJ1-2; 7 nucleotides agree with TRBD1. Germline V gene sequence: CDR1 DFQATT, CDR2 SNEGSKA (reference sequence). Trimming took 4 bases from V and 9 from J; bases not matched to a gene: 14. The CDR3 loop spans 14 amino acids. CDR3 in amino acids: CSAKYRGRRDSYTF. CDR3 DNA sequence: TGCAGTGCTAAGTACAGGGGTCGCCGAGATAGCTACACCTTC.

The V and J genes are TRBV20-1 and TRBJ2-3; the D call may be TRBD1 or TRBD2 (6 bases each). The CDR3 contains 11 residues. Trimming stripped 8 bases from V and 6 bases from J, with 12 bases between. Looked up from germline, CDR1 is DFQATT and CDR2 is SNEGSKA (reference sequence). Written as DNA, the CDR3 is TGCAGTCTTAGGGGGGTGGATACGCAGTATTTT. Translating it yields CSLRGVDTQYF.

The chain couples TRBV7-6 to TRBJ2-7; D not certain. This CDR3 region has 16 residues. Germline loops: CDR1 SGHVS, CDR2 FNYEAQ. Deletions cut 5 bases from V and 3 bases from J, with 20 bases between. CDR3 region: CASSPILSGTGYEQYF. In DNA form, the CDR3 reads TGTGCCAGCAGCCCTATTCTCTCGGGCACCGGCTACGAGCAGTACTTC.

The chain joins TRBV11-2 to TRBJ1-6, with TRBD1 matching 9 bases. In germline, CDR1 is SGHAT, CDR2 FQNNGV. V gave up 3 bases and J gave up 7 bases; unmatched junction bases: 4. This CDR3 region has 15 residues. CDR3 bases: TGTGCCAGCAGCTTGACGACAGGGGGGAATTCACCCCTCCACTTT. It translates to CASSLTTGGNSPLHF. Based on the CDR3 plus reference TRBV11-2 and TRBJ1-6, the full variable domain is EAGVAQSPRYKIIEKRQSVAFWCNPISGHATLYWYQQILGQGPKLLIQFQNNGVVDDSQLPKDRFSAERLKGVDSTLKIQPAKLEDSAVYLCASSLTTGGNSPLHFGNGTRLTVT.

This clonotype occurred a few times. The CDR3 DNA follows: TGTGCCAGCTCACCTACGACTCCGGGACAGGGGGATCGTGGCTATGGCTACACCTTC. It is translated as CASSPTTPGQGDRGYGYTF. The V gene is TRBV18, the J gene TRBJ1-2; 11 bases fit TRBD1. From germline, CDR1 is KGHSH and CDR2 LQKENI. The CDR3 totals 19 residues. The J segment lost 4 bases and the V segment lost 3 bases, leaving 16 bases of the junction unmatched.

The sample holds a few counts of this clonotype. This chain links TRBV20-1 with TRBJ1-1; 12 nucleotides match TRBD1. CDR3 size: 13 residues. Germline V CDR1 and CDR2: DFQATT, SNEGSKA (reference sequence). CDR3 DNA: TGCAGACCGGGACAGGGGGCTGATGTTGAAGCTTTCTTT. Protein product: CRPGQGADVEAFF.

The chain links TRBV7-9 to TRBJ2-2; perhaps TRBD2 as D (5 bases). Trimming cost V 5 bases and J 6 bases, with 16 bases left between them. The CDR3 consists of 15 residues. Germline CDR1 and CDR2: SEHNR and FQNEAQ (reference sequence). The CDR3 region has the DNA TGTGCCAGCAGCGGACTCTGGGTCGAGGCCGGGGAGCTGTTTTTT. Protein: CASSGLWVEAGELFF.

V and J are TRBV2 and TRBJ1-4; D is possibly TRBD1 (5 bases). CDR1 is SNHLY and CDR2 is FYNNEI in the germline V gene. With 7 bases removed from V and 7 bases from J, the gap between germline ends came to 13 bases. The CDR3 consists of 13 residues. In DNA, the CDR3 is TGTGCCAGCATTATGGGGGGGGGTGAAAAACTGTTTTTT. This translates into CASIMGGGEKLFF.

The rearrangement joins TRBV6-5 to TRBJ2-6, with D perhaps TRBD2 (6 bases). Germline-derived CDR1 and CDR2 are MNHEY and SVGAGI. CDR3 size: 12 residues. Trimming removed 2 bases at V and 17 bases at J, with 13 bases between. The CDR3 here is CASSYNDGTLTF. For the CDR3, the DNA is TGTGCCAGCAGTTACAACGACGGGACTTTGACTTTC.

This clonotype was picked up a small number of times. J is TRBJ1-6 and V is TRBV20-1, with D perhaps TRBD1 (6 bases). The germline V gene has CDR1 DFQATT and CDR2 SNEGSKA (reference sequence). V lost 0 bases to trimming and J lost 7 bases, with 19 bases between them. CDR3 size: 17 residues. The CDR3 bases are TGCAGTGCTAGAGACCCAACAGGGACACGAAAAAATTCACCCCTCCACTTT. This sequence encodes CSARDPTGTRKNSPLHF.

This clonotype was counted between two and nine times. The chain carries TRBV6-1 and TRBJ1-2, with a possible D match to TRBD1 (6 bases). This CDR3 region has 12 residues. Germline CDR1 MNHNS, CDR2 SASEGT. Trimming took off 5 bases at V and 4 bases at J, with 8 bases between the two ends. The CDR3 DNA follows: TGTGCCAGCAGTACAGGGATCTATGGCTACACCTTC. Protein: CASSTGIYGYTF.

This chain connects TRBV6-1 to TRBJ1-1, with 7 bases identical to TRBD1. The CDR3 loop spans 13 amino acids. The junction had 4 bases not matched to a gene; V was cut back by 5 bases and J by 4 bases. Germline V gene sequence: CDR1 MNHNS, CDR2 SASEGT. The CDR3 nucleotides read TGTGCCAGCAGTAAGACAGGGTTCACTGAAGCTTTCTTT. Translation gives CASSKTGFTEAFF.

CDR3 sequence reads: CASRPTGGPQPQHF. DNA for the CDR3: TGTGCCAGCAGGCCTACTGGTGGACCTCAGCCCCAGCATTTT. This chain joins TRBV27 and TRBJ1-5; D gene ambiguous. This CDR3 contains 14 residues. Germline values: CDR1 MNHEY, CDR2 SMNVEV (reference sequence). The V end was cut by 6 bases, the J end by 6 bases, with 15 bases between.

DNA for the CDR3: TGTGCCAGCAGCTTGACGAACACTGAAGCTTTCTTT. This codes for CASSLTNTEAFF. The chain uses TRBV7-9 and TRBJ1-1, with unresolved D. The CDR3 spans 12 residues. Germline values: CDR1 SEHNR, CDR2 FQNEAQ (reference sequence). Trimming took off 3 bases at V and 1 base at J, with 3 bases between the two ends.

The chain links TRBV29-1 to TRBJ1-5, with D maybe TRBD1 (5 bases). V gave up 7 bases and J gave up 4 bases, with 11 bases separating them. Germline lookup yields CDR1 SQVTM and CDR2 ANQGSEA. The CDR3 runs to 12 residues. The DNA of the CDR3 is TGCAGCGCCTCGAACAGGAATCAGCCCCAGCATTTT. The encoded protein is CSASNRNQPQHF.

Concerning this clonotype itself: The conserved final phenylalanine or tryptophan is absent from the CDR3, which likely points to a read error. The chain recombines TRBV12-3 or TRBV12-4 with TRBJ1-2; weak D call: TRBD1 (6 bases). The CDR3 spans 14 residues. The germline V and J ends were trimmed by 5 bases and 4 bases, with 14 bases remaining between them. CDR3 sequence: CASSPRGAGYGYTS. The CDR3 bases are TGTGCCAGCAGTCCCCGGGGGGCGGGCTATGGCTACACCTCC.

This sequence joins TRBV20-1 and TRBJ1-6; a possible D gene is TRBD1 (6 bases). V was pared by 0 bases and J by 2 bases, with 8 bases between. The germline CDR1 and CDR2 sequences are DFQATT and SNEGSKA (reference sequence). CDR3 size: 15 residues. The DNA of the CDR3 is TGCAGTGCTAGAGATAGGGGGACCTATAATTCACCCCTCCACTTT. Protein sequence: CSARDRGTYNSPLHF.